These 24 T cell receptor beta chains came from one sample sequenced in a study of neoadjuvant anti-PD-1 for oral cavity cancer. Libraries were prepared by immunoSEQ multiplex PCR; TCRdb keeps only in-frame clonotypes and omits some of them. The sample carries about 14,000 clones, around two thirds recorded once. Sequences were derived from PBMCs, sampled before nivolumab (anti-PD-1) treatment. The receptors shown here come from a person aged 40-85 years with oral cavity squamous cell carcinoma.

The V gene is TRBV27, the J gene TRBJ1-1; 8 bases match TRBD1. J lost 4 bases, V lost 6 bases, and 10 bases had no gene match. Per the germline V gene, CDR1 is MNHEY and CDR2 is SMNVEV (reference sequence). This CDR3 is 15 amino acids long. In nucleotides, the CDR3 is TGTGCCAGCAGGGCGGGACAGGCCTTTTTCACTGAAGCTTTCTTT. The encoded protein is CASRAGQAFFTEAFF.

The sample holds a few counts of this clone. The chain is built from TRBV6-5 and TRBJ1-5; D is ambiguous. Between the trimmed V and J ends, which lost 11 bases and 1 base, there was a span of 15 bases. The CDR3 contains 14 residues. CDR1 MNHEY and CDR2 SVGAGI come from the germline V gene. CDR3 DNA: TGTGCCTCCCGAGGGCGAGGGAGCAATCAGCCCCAGCATTTT. This codes for CASRGRGSNQPQHF.

The V call is TRBV5-1, the J call TRBJ2-3; 8 bases fit TRBD2. Germline V gives CDR1 SGHRS, CDR2 YFSETQ. The CDR3 sequence is 14 residues long. The trim removed 1 base at V and 5 bases at J, leaving 3 bases unmatched. The chain's CDR3 is CASSLRGGLDTQYF. The CDR3 nucleotides read TGCGCCAGCAGCTTGCGGGGGGGCCTAGATACGCAGTATTTT.

The table lists this clone with a count of one. The V call is TRBV30, the J call TRBJ2-7; perhaps TRBD2 as D (5 bases). V lost 0 bases and J lost 2, with 17 bases in between. The CDR3 sequence is 16 residues long. Germline CDR1 GTSNPN, CDR2 SVGIG (reference sequence). In nucleotides, the CDR3 is TGTGCCTGGAGTGTACACATCGGGATTACCCCCTACGAGCAGTACTTC. Residues: CAWSVHIGITPYEQYF.

The rearrangement links TRBV15 to TRBJ2-3; D unclear. V was trimmed by 1 base and J by 0 bases, leaving 11 bases between them. Germline loops: CDR1 LNHNV, CDR2 YYDKDF (reference sequence). CDR3 length equals 16 residues. CDR3 amino acids: CATSRGGFTSTDTQYF. CDR3 sequence (DNA): TGTGCCACCAGCAGAGGTGGCTTTACTAGCACAGATACGCAGTATTTT.

The chain couples TRBV7-9 to TRBJ1-3; D perhaps matches TRBD1 (5 bases). This CDR3 comprises 14 residues. Trimming stripped 6 bases from V and 0 bases from J, with 9 bases between. The V gene's germline CDR1 is SEHNR and CDR2 FQNEAQ (reference sequence). CDR3 DNA sequence: TGTGCCAGCAGAAAGGGGAACTCTGGAAACACCATATATTTT. Amino acids: CASRKGNSGNTIYF.

This clone has a handful of counts. The chain uses TRBV6-5 and TRBJ1-2; 10 bases agree with TRBD1. V dropped 6 bases and J dropped 8; count of bases not matched to a gene: 6. This CDR3 spans 13 amino acids. In germline, CDR1 is MNHEY, CDR2 SVGAGI. This CDR3 reads CASRTGTGVGYTF. CDR3 DNA: TGTGCCAGCAGAACAGGGACAGGGGTAGGCTACACCTTC.

The CDR3 loop is CASSEVGTSGGSRSSYNEQFF. CDR3 DNA sequence: TGCGCCAGCAGCGAGGTAGGGACTAGCGGGGGCTCCAGGTCCTCCTACAATGAGCAGTTCTTC. The genes are TRBV4-1 and TRBJ2-1; 14 bases fit TRBD2. The CDR3 spans 21 residues. With V trimmed by 5 bases and J by 0 bases, 15 bases remained unmatched. The germline V gene encodes CDR1 MGHRA and CDR2 YSYEKL.

V usage is TRBV11-2 and J usage is TRBJ1-1; D might be TRBD1 (5 bases). This CDR3 spans 15 amino acids. Germline V CDR1 and CDR2: SGHAT, FQNNGV. V was shortened by 1 base and J by 6 bases, with 15 bases between the two germline ends. CDR3 nucleotide sequence: TGTGCCAGCAGCTTAGTGTCCCAGGGATTTGCTGAAGCTTTCTTT. Its protein product is CASSLVSQGFAEAFF. Full variable domain (outside the CDR3, taken from reference TRBV11-2 and TRBJ1-1): EAGVAQSPRYKIIEKRQSVAFWCNPISGHATLYWYQQILGQGPKLLIQFQNNGVVDDSQLPKDRFSAERLKGVDSTLKIQPAKLEDSAVYLCASSLVSQGFAEAFFGQGTRLTVV.

This chain joins TRBV5-1 and TRBJ1-2; possibly TRBD1 for D (6 bases). Germline V gene sequence: CDR1 SGHRS, CDR2 YFSETQ. Trimming pared 0 bases from V and 8 bases from J, leaving 11 bases between. This CDR3 has 13 amino acids. The CDR3 nucleotides read TGCGCCAGCAGCTTGGAAGGGGGTTGGGGCTACACCTTC. This translates into CASSLEGGWGYTF.

The CDR3 DNA sequence: TGTGCCAGCAGTGTCAGGGACGAGCAGTTCTTC. This encodes CASSVRDEQFF. V and J are TRBV2 and TRBJ2-1; D possibly uses TRBD1 or TRBD2 (5 bases each). There are 11 residues in the CDR3. Germline-derived CDR1 and CDR2 are SNHLY and FYNNEI. Deletions cut 4 bases from V and 10 bases from J, with 8 bases between.

The V and J genes are TRBV7-9 and TRBJ2-7, with 9 bases fitting TRBD2. This CDR3 has 16 amino acids. Losses at the gene ends were 3 bases for V and 2 bases for J; bases not matched to a gene: 8. Germline V gives CDR1 SEHNR, CDR2 FQNEAQ (reference sequence). The chain's CDR3 is CASSFTLAGITYEQYF. Here the CDR3 DNA reads TGTGCCAGCAGCTTCACCCTAGCGGGAATAACCTACGAGCAGTACTTC.

The chain combines TRBV5-8 with TRBJ2-7; 10 positions agree with TRBD1. From germline, CDR1 is SGHTS and CDR2 YDEGEE. This CDR3 contains 14 residues. V shed 2 bases and J 4 bases; nucleotides not matched to a gene: 3. The CDR3 DNA sequence: TGTGCCAGCAGCTTCGGACAGGGGGTTTACGAGCAGTACTTC. It translates to CASSFGQGVYEQYF. Based on the CDR3 plus reference TRBV5-8 and TRBJ2-7, the full variable domain is EAGVTQSPTHLIKTRGQQATLRCSPISGHTSVYWYQQALGLGLQFLLWYDEGEERNRGNFPPRFSGRQFPNYSSELNVNALELEDSALYLCASSFGQGVYEQYFGPGTRLTVT.

The genes are TRBV28 and TRBJ1-2; the D gene is possibly TRBD1 (5 bases). Trimming stripped 4 bases from V and 4 bases from J, with 13 bases between. The CDR3 spans 14 residues. The germline CDR1 and CDR2 sequences are MDHEN and SYDVKM. The CDR3 loop is CASSWIQGGYGYTF. CDR3 nucleotides: TGTGCCAGCAGTTGGATTCAGGGAGGCTATGGCTACACCTTC.

The chain joins TRBV6-5 to TRBJ2-5, with D possibly being TRBD2 (5 bases). The CDR3 has 15 amino acids. Per the germline V gene, CDR1 is MNHEY and CDR2 is SVGAGI. The V end lost 6 bases, the J end lost 5 bases, and 19 bases lay between the germline ends. CDR3 protein: CASSASFEGLETQYF. The CDR3 nucleotides read TGTGCCAGCAGCGCTTCTTTTGAGGGTCTTGAGACCCAGTACTTC.

This clone was counted between two and nine times. This rearrangement joins TRBV25-1 to TRBJ1-2; D not certain. Trimming removed 7 bases from V and 8 bases from J, with 14 bases in between. This CDR3 has 12 residues. Germline V gives CDR1 MGHDK, CDR2 SYGVNS. The CDR3 DNA sequence: TGTGCCAGCAAGGACCTAGGATGGGGCTACACCTTC. It codes for CASKDLGWGYTF.

The chain joins TRBV18 to TRBJ1-5; D unresolved. V lost 1 base, J lost 2 bases, and 3 bases lay in between. CDR1 is KGHSH, CDR2 LQKENI, per germline. The CDR3 totals 13 residues. The CDR3 region is CASSPQGNQPQHF. In nucleotides, the CDR3 is TGTGCCAGCTCACCACAGGGCAATCAGCCCCAGCATTTT.

V and J are TRBV19 and TRBJ1-2; D is uncertain. This CDR3 comprises 11 residues. Trimming removed 1 base from V and 8 bases from J, with 5 bases in between. Per the germline V gene, CDR1 is LNHDA and CDR2 is SQIVND (reference sequence). CDR3 sequence: CASSIGTGYTF. DNA for the CDR3: TGTGCCAGTAGTATAGGGACCGGCTACACCTTC.

The chain is built from TRBV7-8 and TRBJ2-7; D not resolved. Germline loops: CDR1 SGHVS, CDR2 FQNEAQ. CDR3 length: 13 amino acids. Trimming took off 0 bases at V and 3 bases at J, with 6 bases between the two ends. CDR3 bases: TGTGCCAGCAGCTTAGCGCAGTTCTACGAGCAGTACTTC. Translation gives CASSLAQFYEQYF.

The chain is built from TRBV2 and TRBJ2-4, with D perhaps assigned TRBD1 or TRBD2 (6 bases each). CDR3 length equals 15 residues. In germline, CDR1 is SNHLY, CDR2 FYNNEI. V gave up 6 bases and J gave up 1 base, with 13 bases separating them. The CDR3 reads CASSRGGKAKNIQYF. The CDR3 DNA is TGTGCCAGCAGCAGAGGGGGGAAGGCCAAAAACATTCAGTACTTC.

The CDR3 region is CSVAPKRGAGTEAFF. The CDR3 DNA reads as TGCAGCGTGGCCCCGAAGAGGGGGGCCGGCACTGAAGCTTTCTTT. V and J are TRBV29-1 and TRBJ1-1, with D possibly TRBD1 on 6 matching bases. Between the trimmed V and J ends, which lost 6 bases and 4 bases, there was a span of 21 bases. Germline CDR1 and CDR2: SQVTM and ANQGSEA. The CDR3 spans 15 residues.

The chain combines TRBV5-1 with TRBJ2-3; 8 positions match TRBD2. The CDR3 runs 19 residues. V lost 1 base and J lost 2; bases outside the gene matches: 15. Germline CDR1 reads SGHRS; CDR2 reads YFSETQ. CDR3 residues: CASSLSQFGGAASTDTQYF. The CDR3 DNA follows: TGCGCCAGCAGCTTGAGTCAGTTCGGGGGGGCGGCGTCCACAGATACGCAGTATTTT.

Only a few counts were recorded for this clone. The chain is built from TRBV5-4 and TRBJ1-2; D is unclear. This CDR3 comprises 13 residues. The germline V gene encodes CDR1 SGHNT and CDR2 YYREEE (reference sequence). V was cut by 6 bases and J by 3 bases, with 12 bases left in between. The CDR3 DNA reads as TGTGCCAGCACCGGGCCCAGGCACTATGGCTACACCTTC. It translates to CASTGPRHYGYTF.

The chain combines TRBV29-1 with TRBJ2-1, with D possibly matching TRBD1 (5 bases). The germline gives CDR1 SQVTM, CDR2 ANQGSEA. This CDR3 region has 17 residues. V lost 7 bases and J 0 bases, leaving 22 bases between the germline ends. CDR3 nucleotide sequence: TGCAGCGCATCCCAACCCCTCAGGGCTGGCTCCTACAATGAGCAGTTCTTC. Its protein is CSASQPLRAGSYNEQFF.